The next 8 T cell receptor beta chains were all read from a single sample in a study of OX40 agonist ivuxolimab in advanced cancers. The assay was immunoSEQ multiplex PCR, and TCRdb's table has in-frame clones only and misses some. The data show approximately 13,000 clones, with over 75% seen just once and roughly 19% held by the top ten. Sequences were derived from CD4+ or CD8+ T cells sorted from blood, sampled in a trial of the OX40 agonist ivuxolimab. The receptor source for this set is an adult with an advanced solid tumor such as melanoma, head and neck, liver or kidney cancer.

The chain combines TRBV7-2 with TRBJ1-4, with a tentative D call TRBD1 (6 bases). The germline V gene encodes CDR1 SGHTA and CDR2 FQGNSA. This CDR3 has 15 amino acids. V lost 1 base to trimming and J lost 8 bases, with 14 bases between them. The CDR3 region is CASSLDRELGEKLFF. CDR3 DNA: TGTGCCAGCAGCTTAGACAGGGAGTTGGGCGAAAAACTGTTTTTT.

V and J are TRBV6-5 and TRBJ2-1, with D maybe TRBD2 (6 bases). Germline V CDR1 and CDR2: MNHEY, SVGAGI. This CDR3 spans 12 amino acids. The V end was cut by 4 bases, the J end by 7 bases, with 8 bases between. CDR3 nucleotides: TGTGCCAGCAGTTGGGGAGGTAATGAGCAGTTCTTC. The encoded protein is CASSWGGNEQFF.

The chain links TRBV7-3 to TRBJ2-1; D perhaps matches TRBD1 (5 bases). Germline V gives CDR1 SGHTA, CDR2 FQGTGA. With 5 bases removed from V and 7 bases from J, the gap between germline ends came to 12 bases. The CDR3 has 13 amino acids. The CDR3 spells CASSQVTENEQFF. The DNA of the CDR3 is TGTGCCAGCAGCCAAGTGACAGAAAATGAGCAGTTCTTC. The variable domain in full, with the rest retrieved from reference TRBV7-3 and TRBJ2-1, is GAGVSQTPSNKVTEKGKYVELRCDPISGHTALYWYRQSLGQGPEFLIYFQGTGAADDSGLPNDRFFAVRPEGSVSTLKIQRTERGDSAVYLCASSQVTENEQFFGPGTRLTVL.

This clone is judged medium-sized (0.01 to 0.1%). The rearrangement uses TRBV2 and TRBJ2-7, with D perhaps matching TRBD1 (6 bases). The CDR3 loop spans 14 amino acids. The germline V gene has CDR1 SNHLY and CDR2 FYNNEI. Trimming removed 5 bases at V and 4 bases at J, with 15 bases between. As DNA, the CDR3 is TGTGCCAGCAGTCCTTTGGGGGCAGTTTACGAGCAGTACTTC. The encoded protein is CASSPLGAVYEQYF. Full variable domain (outside the CDR3, taken from reference TRBV2 and TRBJ2-7): EPEVTQTPSHQVTQMGQEVILRCVPISNHLYFYWYRQILGQKVEFLVSFYNNEISEKSEIFDDQFSVERPDGSNFTLKIRSTKLEDSAMYFCASSPLGAVYEQYFGPGTRLTVT.

The V and J genes are TRBV5-8 and TRBJ2-7; tentatively, D is TRBD2 (5 bases). V was cut by 3 bases and J by 2 bases, with 9 bases left in between. Germline assignment: CDR1 SGHTS and CDR2 YDEGEE. CDR3 length: 13 residues. CDR3 loop: CASSSGNAYEQYF. Here the CDR3 DNA reads TGTGCCAGCAGCTCCGGGAACGCCTACGAGCAGTACTTC.

This clone is medium-sized in the sample. The J gene is TRBJ1-2, the V gene TRBV9; perhaps TRBD1 as D (6 bases). Deletions cut 3 bases from V and 5 bases from J, with 11 bases between. Germline CDR1 reads SGDLS; CDR2 reads YYNGEE. This CDR3 is 13 amino acids long. The CDR3 DNA reads as TGTGCCAGCAGCGCGGACAGTACTTATGGCTACACCTTC. It is translated as CASSADSTYGYTF.

The CDR3 region has the DNA TGTGCCAGCAGCCCCGGGACTCAACCCACAGATACGCAGTATTTT. Protein: CASSPGTQPTDTQYF. The genes are TRBV5-8 and TRBJ2-3, with D tentatively TRBD2 (6 bases). The CDR3 length is 15 residues. CDR1 and CDR2 (germline): SGHTS, YDEGEE. V shed 4 bases and J shed 2 bases, with 14 bases lying between them. The variable domain in full, completed from reference TRBV5-8 and TRBJ2-3, reads EAGVTQSPTHLIKTRGQQATLRCSPISGHTSVYWYQQALGLGLQFLLWYDEGEERNRGNFPPRFSGRQFPNYSSELNVNALELEDSALYLCASSPGTQPTDTQYFGPGTRLTVL.

This clone was seen a handful of times. The chain uses TRBV4-3 and TRBJ1-3, with D uncertain. This CDR3 has 16 residues. V was shortened by 0 bases and J by 1 base, with 10 bases between the two germline ends. Germline V gives CDR1 LGHNA, CDR2 YSLEER. The CDR3 region has the DNA TGCGCCAGCAGCCAAGAGGTTTCAGCATCTGGAAACACCATATATTTT. Encoded protein: CASSQEVSASGNTIYF.